This entry lists 14 T cell receptor beta chains sequenced from one sample in a study of Tregs in tolerant kidney transplant recipients. This table comes from immunoSEQ multiplex PCR, and its TCRdb copy is limited to in-frame clones, with some not included. The sample shows approximately 100,000 clones, 90% to 95% of them seen only once. This specimen consisted of CD4+ T cells from blood, obtained before the transplant. These receptors all stem from a human donor who received a combined kidney and bone marrow transplant.

Concerning this clone: The same CDR3 is also encoded by other DNA sequences in this sample. The chain couples TRBV7-2 to TRBJ2-7; TRBD2 aligns across 10 bases. V was pared by 6 bases and J by 6 bases, with 8 bases of the junction left unmatched. The germline gives CDR1 SGHTA, CDR2 FQGNSA. The CDR3 length is 14 residues. The CDR3 is CASSTSGRALEQYF. The CDR3 DNA reads TGTGCCAGCAGTACCAGCGGGAGGGCCCTCGAGCAGTACTTC. Full variable domain (missing parts from reference TRBV7-2 and TRBJ2-7): GAGVSQSPSNKVTEKGKDVELRCDPISGHTALYWYRQSLGQGLEFLIYFQGNSAPDKSGLPSDRFSAERTGGSVSTLTIQRTQQEDSAVYLCASSTSGRALEQYFGPGTRLTVT.

The chain links TRBV6-5 to TRBJ2-7; D remains ambiguous. Germline assignment: CDR1 MNHEY and CDR2 SVGAGI. The CDR3 totals 13 residues. Trimming left V 7 bases short and J 2 bases short, with 12 bases between. CDR3 loop: CASKMGRTYEQYF. The CDR3 region has the DNA TGTGCCAGCAAAATGGGCAGAACCTACGAGCAGTACTTC.

This chain uses TRBV6-5 with TRBJ2-7; 10 bases match TRBD1. The CDR3 is 15 residues long. V lost 8 bases and J lost 5; bases outside the gene matches: 12. Germline values: CDR1 MNHEY, CDR2 SVGAGI. The chain's CDR3 is CASSYNRDRGHEQYF. As DNA, the CDR3 is TGTGCCAGCTCGTACAACCGGGACAGGGGACACGAGCAGTACTTC.

This clone showed up just once. The chain links TRBV5-4 to TRBJ2-1; TRBD2 agrees at 10 bases. The CDR3 totals 16 residues. Germline V gene sequence: CDR1 SGHNT, CDR2 YYREEE (reference sequence). The V gene end was trimmed by 2 bases and the J gene end by 1 base; junction bases not matched to a gene: 3. CDR3 amino acids: CASSLAGGQSYNEQFF. DNA of the CDR3: TGTGCCAGCAGCTTAGCGGGGGGGCAATCCTACAATGAGCAGTTCTTC.

The chain couples TRBV4-2 to TRBJ2-5, with TRBD1 identical over 7 bases. The germline CDR1 and CDR2 sequences are LGHNA and YNFKEQ. The trim removed 4 bases at V and 3 bases at J, leaving 5 bases unmatched. The CDR3 is 14 residues long. CDR3 in DNA: TGTGCCAGCAGCCCCCGCCAGGGGGAAGAGACCCAGTACTTC. Translation: CASSPRQGEETQYF.

This chain links TRBV9 with TRBJ2-2; D is unresolved. V lost 4 bases to trimming and J lost 7 bases, with 11 bases between them. Germline V gives CDR1 SGDLS, CDR2 YYNGEE. The CDR3 consists of 13 residues. This chain's CDR3 is CASSPGYSGELFF. In DNA form, the CDR3 reads TGTGCCAGCAGCCCCGGTTATAGCGGGGAGCTGTTTTTT.

This clone was seen once. The chain links TRBV2 to TRBJ1-3, with 8 bases aligning to TRBD1. V shed 6 bases and J 0 bases; nucleotides not matched to a gene: 1. Germline loops: CDR1 SNHLY, CDR2 FYNNEI. This CDR3 is 14 amino acids long. In DNA, the CDR3 is TGTGCCAGCAGCGACAGGGGCTCTGGAAACACCATATATTTT. Translating it yields CASSDRGSGNTIYF.

The gene calls are TRBV19 and TRBJ1-5; 8 positions match TRBD1. The junction had 5 bases not matched to a gene; V was cut back by 5 bases and J by 5 bases. The CDR3 is 14 amino acids. Germline V CDR1 and CDR2: LNHDA, SQIVND (reference sequence). CDR3 residues: CASSATGGDQPQHF. As DNA, the CDR3 is TGTGCCAGTAGTGCCACAGGGGGGGATCAGCCCCAGCATTTT.

This clone was recorded only once. The CDR3 sequence: CASSPSGDEQFF. In DNA, the CDR3 is TGTGCCAGCTCACCCAGCGGGGATGAGCAGTTCTTC. The rearrangement links TRBV18 to TRBJ2-1; 7 bases are shared with TRBD2. Germline-derived CDR1 and CDR2 are KGHSH and LQKENI. CDR3 size: 12 residues. The V and J ends lost 3 bases and 8 bases, in that order; junction bases with no gene match: 1.

V usage is TRBV11-3 and J usage is TRBJ1-1, with a weak D call TRBD1 (6 bases). The CDR3 sequence is 15 residues long. From germline, CDR1 is SGHNT and CDR2 YENEEA. The V gene lost 2 bases and the J gene lost 0 bases, with 10 bases spanning the gap. CDR3 protein: CASSLLGTMNTEAFF. CDR3 nucleotides: TGTGCCAGCAGCTTACTAGGGACAATGAACACTGAAGCTTTCTTT. The full variable domain, rest sourced from reference TRBV11-3 and TRBJ1-1, is EAGVVQSPRYKIIEKKQPVAFWCNPISGHNTLYWYLQNLGQGPELLIRYENEEAVDDSQLPKDRFSAERLKGVDSTLKIQPAELGDSAVYLCASSLLGTMNTEAFFGQGTRLTVV.

This rearrangement joins TRBV28 to TRBJ2-5; D gene unclear. With 2 bases removed from V and 7 bases from J, the gap between germline ends came to 14 bases. In germline, CDR1 is MDHEN, CDR2 SYDVKM. CDR3 size: 14 residues. CDR3 DNA sequence: TGTGCCAGCAGTTTAGGAGCACCCATGGGGACCCAGTACTTC. Translation gives CASSLGAPMGTQYF.

This clone was observed once. In DNA form, the CDR3 reads TGTGCCAGCAGCCCAGGACAATCTGGGGCCAACGTCCTGACTTTC. Its translation: CASSPGQSGANVLTF. The chain uses TRBV7-6 and TRBJ2-6; D possibly corresponds to TRBD1 (5 bases). V was pared by 5 bases and J by 1 base, with 9 bases between. Germline V gene lookup returns CDR1 SGHVS and CDR2 FNYEAQ. This CDR3 has 15 amino acids.

The rearrangement links TRBV9 to TRBJ2-2; TRBD2 aligns across 11 bases. This CDR3 has 16 residues. The junction had 6 bases not matched to a gene; V was cut back by 0 bases and J by 8 bases. CDR1 and CDR2 (germline): SGDLS, YYNGEE. CDR3 coding DNA: TGTGCCAGCAGCGTAGTTACTAGCGGGAGTAAGGGGGAGCTGTTTTTT. Translating it yields CASSVVTSGSKGELFF. The full variable domain, in which reference TRBV9 and TRBJ2-2 provide the parts outside the CDR3, is DSGVTQTPKHLITATGQRVTLRCSPRSGDLSVYWYQQSLDQGLQFLIQYYNGEERAKGNILERFSAQQFPDLHSELNLSSLELGDSALYFCASSVVTSGSKGELFFGEGSRLTVL.

This rearrangement joins TRBV7-9 to TRBJ2-6; 10 bases are shared with TRBD1. The CDR3 extends over 19 amino acids. CDR1 is SEHNR and CDR2 is FQNEAQ in the germline V gene (reference sequence). V lost 1 base to trimming and J lost 2 bases; unmatched junction nucleotides: 8. CDR3 nucleotide sequence: TGTGCCAGCAGCTTAGTGTCGGCGACAGGGGGCGCTGGGGCCAACGTCCTGACTTTC. Translating it yields CASSLVSATGGAGANVLTF.